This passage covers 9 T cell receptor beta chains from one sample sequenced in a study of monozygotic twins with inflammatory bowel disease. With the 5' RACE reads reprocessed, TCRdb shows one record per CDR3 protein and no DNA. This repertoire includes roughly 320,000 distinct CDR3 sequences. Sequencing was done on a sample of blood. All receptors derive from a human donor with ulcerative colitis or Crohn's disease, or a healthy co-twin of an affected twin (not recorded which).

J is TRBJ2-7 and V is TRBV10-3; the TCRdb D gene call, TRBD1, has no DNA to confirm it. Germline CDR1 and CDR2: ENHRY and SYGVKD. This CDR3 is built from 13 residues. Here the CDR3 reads CAIRPGHTYEQYF.

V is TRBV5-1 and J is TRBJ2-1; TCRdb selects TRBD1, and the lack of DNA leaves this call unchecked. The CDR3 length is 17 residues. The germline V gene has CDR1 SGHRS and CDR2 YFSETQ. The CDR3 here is CASSSTSQGIGYNEQFF.

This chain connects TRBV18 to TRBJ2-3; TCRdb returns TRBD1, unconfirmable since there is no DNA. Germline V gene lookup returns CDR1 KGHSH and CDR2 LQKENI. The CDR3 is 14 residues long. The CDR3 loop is CASSPRTNTDTQYF.

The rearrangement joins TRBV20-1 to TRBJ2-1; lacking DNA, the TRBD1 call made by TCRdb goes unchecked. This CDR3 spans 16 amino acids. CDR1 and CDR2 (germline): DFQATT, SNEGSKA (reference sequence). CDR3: CSASVFGQGNYNEQFF.

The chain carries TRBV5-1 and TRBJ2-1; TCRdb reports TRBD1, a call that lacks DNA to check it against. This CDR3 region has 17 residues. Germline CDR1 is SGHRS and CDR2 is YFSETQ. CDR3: CASSLSVGRGQGNEQFF.

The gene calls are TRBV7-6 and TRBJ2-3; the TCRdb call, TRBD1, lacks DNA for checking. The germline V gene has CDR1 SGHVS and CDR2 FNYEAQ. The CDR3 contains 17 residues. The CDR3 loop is CASSLRGTGFSTDTQYF.

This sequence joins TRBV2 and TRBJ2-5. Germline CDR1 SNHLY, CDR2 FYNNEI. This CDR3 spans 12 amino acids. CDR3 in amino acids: CASSERPETQYF.

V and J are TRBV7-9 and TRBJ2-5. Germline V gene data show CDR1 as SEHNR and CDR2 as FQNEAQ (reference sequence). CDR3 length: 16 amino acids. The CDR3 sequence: CASSPRGVTLQETQYF.

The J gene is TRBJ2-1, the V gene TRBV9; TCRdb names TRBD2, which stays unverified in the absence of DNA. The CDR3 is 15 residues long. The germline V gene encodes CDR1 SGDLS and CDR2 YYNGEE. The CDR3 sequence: CASSVGGARINEQFF.